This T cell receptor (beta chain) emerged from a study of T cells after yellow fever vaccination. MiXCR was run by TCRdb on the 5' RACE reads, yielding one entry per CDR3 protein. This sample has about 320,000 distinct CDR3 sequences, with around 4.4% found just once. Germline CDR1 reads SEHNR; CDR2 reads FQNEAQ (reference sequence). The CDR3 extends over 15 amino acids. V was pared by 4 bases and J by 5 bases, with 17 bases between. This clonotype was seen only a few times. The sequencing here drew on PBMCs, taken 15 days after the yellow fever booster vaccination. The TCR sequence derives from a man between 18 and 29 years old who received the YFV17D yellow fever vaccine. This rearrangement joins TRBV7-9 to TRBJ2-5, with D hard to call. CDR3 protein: CASSSPAPTRETQYF. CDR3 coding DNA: TGTGCCAGCAGCTCACCGGCCCCGACGCGGGAGACCCAGTACTTC.